A single sample is the source of the 21 T cell receptor beta chains below, sequenced in a study of monozygotic twins with cystic fibrosis. TCRdb's table, derived via immunoSEQ multiplex PCR, lists solely in-frame clones and lacks some. In the table there are 13,000 or so clones, 75% to 90% of which are singletons. Specimen: blood. The receptors come from a boy aged 10-17 years with cystic fibrosis.

The rearrangement joins TRBV27 to TRBJ2-5; the match to TRBD2 covers 9 bases. Germline trimming cut 6 bases from V and 5 bases from J; bases unmatched to any gene: 10. CDR3 length: 15 residues. The germline V gene encodes CDR1 MNHEY and CDR2 SMNVEV (reference sequence). The CDR3 DNA sequence: TGTGCCAGCAGCCGACTAGCGGATTGGGGGGAGACCCAGTACTTC. Translated, it gives CASSRLADWGETQYF.

V gene TRBV18 combines with J gene TRBJ1-1; 7 bases align to TRBD1. The CDR3 has 16 amino acids. Germline trimming cut 0 bases from V and 5 bases from J; bases unmatched to any gene: 9. In germline, CDR1 is KGHSH, CDR2 LQKENI. The CDR3 here is CASSPPSVRGGTEAFF. CDR3 in DNA: TGTGCCAGCTCACCACCATCTGTCAGGGGGGGGACTGAAGCTTTCTTT.

The gene calls are TRBV13 and TRBJ1-2; D call uncertain. The CDR3 is 14 amino acids. With 3 bases removed from V and 4 bases from J, the gap between germline ends came to 12 bases. CDR1 is PRHDT and CDR2 is FYEKMQ in the germline V gene (reference sequence). The CDR3 DNA reads TGTGCCAGCAGCTTTGGGTCAGCGACCTATGGCTACACCTTC. Its translation: CASSFGSATYGYTF. The full variable domain, with the rest looked up from reference TRBV13 and TRBJ1-2, is AAGVIQSPRHLIKEKRETATLKCYPIPRHDTVYWYQQGPGQDPQFLISFYEKMQSDKGSIPDRFSAQQFSDYHSELNMSSLELGDSALYFCASSFGSATYGYTFGSGTRLTVV.

J is TRBJ1-2 and V is TRBV10-2; maybe TRBD1 (6 bases). Trimming pared 8 bases from V and 5 bases from J, leaving 15 bases between. The germline gives CDR1 WSHSY, CDR2 SAAADI. The CDR3 extends over 13 amino acids. CDR3 residues: CASGRGGFYGYTF. For the CDR3, the DNA is TGCGCCAGCGGGAGGGGGGGATTTTATGGCTACACCTTC.

The J gene is TRBJ1-3, the V gene TRBV11-2, with TRBD1 as a possible D gene (6 bases). Looked up from germline, CDR1 is SGHAT and CDR2 is FQNNGV. V dropped 4 bases and J dropped 3 bases, with 19 bases sitting between them. This CDR3 is 17 amino acids long. CDR3 sequence: CASSSGSGGAVGNTIYF. The CDR3 DNA reads as TGTGCCAGCAGCTCGGGGTCGGGGGGCGCAGTTGGAAACACCATATATTTT. The full variable domain, with the rest looked up from reference TRBV11-2 and TRBJ1-3, is EAGVAQSPRYKIIEKRQSVAFWCNPISGHATLYWYQQILGQGPKLLIQFQNNGVVDDSQLPKDRFSAERLKGVDSTLKIQPAKLEDSAVYLCASSSGSGGAVGNTIYFGEGSWLTVV.

The chain links TRBV27 to TRBJ1-1, with TRBD1 matching 10 bases. CDR1 and CDR2 (germline): MNHEY, SMNVEV (reference sequence). V was clipped by 4 bases and J by 12 bases; unmatched bases: 8. The CDR3 is 13 amino acids. DNA for the CDR3: TGTGCCAGCAGTTCGACAGGGGGCTATCTTCCTTTCTTT. This gives the protein CASSSTGGYLPFF.

The gene calls are TRBV2 and TRBJ1-6, with D unresolved. Germline V gives CDR1 SNHLY, CDR2 FYNNEI. Trimming removed 2 bases from V and 7 bases from J, with 3 bases in between. The CDR3 has 12 residues. CDR3 loop: CASSETNSPLHF. The CDR3 DNA reads TGTGCCAGCAGTGAAACAAATTCACCCCTCCACTTT.

The V and J genes are TRBV6-1 and TRBJ1-1, with no clear D. The CDR3 has 15 residues. The V end lost 4 bases, the J end lost 5 bases, and 17 bases lay between the germline ends. CDR1 is MNHNS and CDR2 is SASEGT in the germline V gene. The CDR3 DNA follows: TGTGCCAGCAGTGTCCTGGGGAGGGTGGGTACTGAAGCTTTCTTT. Protein sequence: CASSVLGRVGTEAFF.

V gene TRBV15 combines with J gene TRBJ2-3, with a possible D match to TRBD1 (5 bases). Trimming took off 2 bases at V and 0 bases at J, with 12 bases between the two ends. Germline V gene sequence: CDR1 LNHNV, CDR2 YYDKDF (reference sequence). The CDR3 consists of 16 residues. The CDR3 nucleotides read TGTGCCACCAGCAGATCACGGACAAGAAGCACAGATACGCAGTATTTT. This encodes CATSRSRTRSTDTQYF.

This chain uses TRBV9 with TRBJ2-4; 8 bases are shared with TRBD2. The germline gives CDR1 SGDLS, CDR2 YYNGEE. The CDR3 is 14 amino acids. V shed 7 bases, J shed 2 bases, and the junction held 5 bases outside the gene matches. In DNA, the CDR3 is TGTGCCAGCGGAGCGGGAGCACCCAAAAACATTCAGTACTTC. It codes for CASGAGAPKNIQYF.

This chain uses TRBV7-2 with TRBJ2-7; 9 bases map to TRBD2. Germline values: CDR1 SGHTA, CDR2 FQGNSA. CDR3 length equals 16 residues. Trimming cost V 5 bases and J 2 bases; bases outside gene matches: 10. CDR3 DNA: TGTGCCAGCAGCCCCGCGGGGGGGAGACAGGCCTACGAGCAGTACTTC. This gives the protein CASSPAGGRQAYEQYF.

The rearrangement links TRBV9 to TRBJ1-1, with 8 bases identical to TRBD1. CDR3 size: 13 residues. CDR1 is SGDLS and CDR2 is YYNGEE in the germline V gene. V shed 3 bases, J shed 10 bases, and the junction held 8 bases outside the gene matches. The CDR3 DNA sequence: TGTGCCAGCAGCGCATGGGAGACAGGGGTAGCTTTCTTT. Translating gives CASSAWETGVAFF.

The CDR3 DNA is TGTGCCAGCAGCTTAGGGGGGCCTAGTAGCTATGGAAACACCATATATTTT. It yields the protein CASSLGGPSSYGNTIYF. The rearrangement links TRBV7-2 to TRBJ1-3; D might be TRBD1 (6 bases). This CDR3 spans 17 amino acids. Germline assignment: CDR1 SGHTA and CDR2 FQGNSA. V lost 1 base, J lost 3 bases, and 16 bases lay in between.

The chain carries TRBV5-6 and TRBJ2-2, with 7 bases matching TRBD1. The CDR3 spans 15 residues. The V and J ends lost 4 bases and 1 base, in that order; junction bases with no gene match: 4. Germline CDR1 SGHDT, CDR2 YYEEEE. CDR3: CASSPGQQNTGELFF. For the CDR3, the DNA is TGTGCCAGCAGCCCGGGACAGCAGAACACCGGGGAGCTGTTTTTT.

The chain has TRBV5-6 and TRBJ2-2; TRBD2 matches 9 bases. The CDR3 has 16 residues. Germline CDR1 reads SGHDT; CDR2 reads YYEEEE. With 1 base clipped from V and 3 bases from J, the junction kept 4 bases outside the gene matches. Here the CDR3 reads CASSLKLAGYTGELFF. The CDR3 DNA reads TGTGCCAGCAGCTTGAAACTAGCGGGCTACACCGGGGAGCTGTTTTTT.

This chain links TRBV9 with TRBJ2-2; tentatively, D is TRBD2 (5 bases). This CDR3 has 13 amino acids. Per the germline V gene, CDR1 is SGDLS and CDR2 is YYNGEE. The V and J ends lost 1 base and 8 bases respectively, with 9 bases between them. The CDR3 nucleotides read TGTGCCAGCAGCGTAATAGCGACGGGGGAGCTGTTTTTT. Amino acid sequence: CASSVIATGELFF. The whole variable domain, remainder taken from reference TRBV9 and TRBJ2-2, is DSGVTQTPKHLITATGQRVTLRCSPRSGDLSVYWYQQSLDQGLQFLIQYYNGEERAKGNILERFSAQQFPDLHSELNLSSLELGDSALYFCASSVIATGELFFGEGSRLTVL.

This clone was observed a single time. The chain has TRBV5-6 and TRBJ1-2, with D unresolved. CDR1 and CDR2 from the germline V gene are SGHDT and YYEEEE. CDR3 length: 15 residues. V was cut by 1 base and J by 2 bases, with 12 bases left in between. The CDR3 sequence: CASSLLLLSNYGYTF. In nucleotides, the CDR3 is TGTGCCAGCAGCTTGTTGCTCCTGTCAAACTATGGCTACACCTTC.

The rearrangement links TRBV29-1 to TRBJ2-3; D perhaps matches TRBD2 (5 bases). Germline values: CDR1 SQVTM, CDR2 ANQGSEA. The ends were cut back, 3 bases at V and 0 bases at J, with 13 bases in the middle. The CDR3 loop spans 15 amino acids. For the CDR3, the DNA is TGCAGCGTTGATATGAGCGGATCTAGCACAGATACGCAGTATTTT. Translated: CSVDMSGSSTDTQYF.

The CDR3 nucleotides are TGTGCCAGCAGCTTAGAAGGGACGGCCTACGAGCAGTACTTC. Amino acid sequence: CASSLEGTAYEQYF. The chain uses TRBV7-9 and TRBJ2-7; D may be TRBD1 or TRBD2 (5 bases each). CDR3 length: 14 amino acids. Germline V lookup: CDR1 SEHNR, CDR2 FQNEAQ (reference sequence). V lost 1 base and J 2 bases, leaving 9 bases between the germline ends.

The chain carries TRBV28 and TRBJ1-2; D unclear. CDR1 is MDHEN, CDR2 SYDVKM, per germline. V lost 2 bases, J lost 6 bases, and 16 bases lay in between. CDR3 size: 15 residues. CDR3 in DNA: TGTGCCAGCAGTTTAGGAGTGTTAGGTGTGGATGGCTACACCTTC. Translating it yields CASSLGVLGVDGYTF.

The genes are TRBV5-6 and TRBJ2-5, with 11 bases aligning to TRBD2. Losses at the gene ends were 0 bases for V and 4 bases for J; bases not matched to a gene: 8. CDR3 length: 17 residues. Per the germline V gene, CDR1 is SGHDT and CDR2 is YYEEEE. As DNA, the CDR3 is TGTGCCAGCAGCTTGGTGGGTAGCGGGGGGGCCCGAGAGACCCAGTACTTC. This translates into CASSLVGSGGARETQYF.